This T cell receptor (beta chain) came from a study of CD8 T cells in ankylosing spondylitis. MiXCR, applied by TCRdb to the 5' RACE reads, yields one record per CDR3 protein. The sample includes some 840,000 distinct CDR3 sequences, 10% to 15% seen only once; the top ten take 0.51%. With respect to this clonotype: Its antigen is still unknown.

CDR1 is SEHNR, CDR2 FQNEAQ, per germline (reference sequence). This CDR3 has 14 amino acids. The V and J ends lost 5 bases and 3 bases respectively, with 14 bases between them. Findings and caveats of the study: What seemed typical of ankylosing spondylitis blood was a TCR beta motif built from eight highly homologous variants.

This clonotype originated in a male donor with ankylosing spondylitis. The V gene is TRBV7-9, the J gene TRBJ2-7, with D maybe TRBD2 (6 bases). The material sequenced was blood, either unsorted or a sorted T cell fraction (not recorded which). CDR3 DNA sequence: TGTGCCAGCAGCCGAGGACGGGGACTCTACGAGCAGTACTTC. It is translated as CASSRGRGLYEQYF.